This note documents a single T cell receptor (beta chain) sequence. Its cognate antigen is unknown. The CDR3 covers 16 residues. The V gene end was trimmed by 0 bases and the J gene end by 2 bases; junction bases not matched to a gene: 4. Germline assignment: CDR1 SGHNT and CDR2 YYREEE (reference sequence). These data belong to a study of cytomegalovirus exposure and HLA in healthy donors. Study results and limitations: Earlier analysis yielded a pattern in which most TCR beta V segments were productive about 90% or about 30% of the time. Excluded were some V segments that proved indistinguishable, including TRBV6-2 and TRBV6-3. Later work associated fewer than 20,000 TCR beta sequences with HLA alleles at 0.05 false discovery rate.

Primers: 60 Vbeta forward and 13 Jbeta reverse. TCRdb keeps only in-frame clones here, not all; method: immunoSEQ multiplex PCR. The sample consists of about 100,000 clones, around three quarters of them appearing once. What was sequenced was PBMCs. The chain links TRBV5-4 to TRBJ2-7; 11 positions agree with TRBD1. The clonotype originates from a female donor in good health and CMV-seropositive. CDR3 bases: TGTGCCAGCAGCTTGGGGGGACAGGGGGGCGCCTACGAGCAGTACTTC. Translation gives CASSLGGQGGAYEQYF.